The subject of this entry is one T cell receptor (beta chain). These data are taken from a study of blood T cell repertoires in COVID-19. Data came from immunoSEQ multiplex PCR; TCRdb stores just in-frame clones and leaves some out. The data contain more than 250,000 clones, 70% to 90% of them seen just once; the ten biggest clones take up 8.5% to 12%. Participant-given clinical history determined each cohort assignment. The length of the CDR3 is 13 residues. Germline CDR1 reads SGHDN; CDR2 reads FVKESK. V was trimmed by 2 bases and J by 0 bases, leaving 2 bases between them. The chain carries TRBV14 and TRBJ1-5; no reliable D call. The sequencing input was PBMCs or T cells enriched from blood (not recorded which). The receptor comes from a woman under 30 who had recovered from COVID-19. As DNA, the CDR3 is TGTGCCAGCAGCCAATATAGCAATCAGCCCCAGCATTTT. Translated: CASSQYSNQPQHF.